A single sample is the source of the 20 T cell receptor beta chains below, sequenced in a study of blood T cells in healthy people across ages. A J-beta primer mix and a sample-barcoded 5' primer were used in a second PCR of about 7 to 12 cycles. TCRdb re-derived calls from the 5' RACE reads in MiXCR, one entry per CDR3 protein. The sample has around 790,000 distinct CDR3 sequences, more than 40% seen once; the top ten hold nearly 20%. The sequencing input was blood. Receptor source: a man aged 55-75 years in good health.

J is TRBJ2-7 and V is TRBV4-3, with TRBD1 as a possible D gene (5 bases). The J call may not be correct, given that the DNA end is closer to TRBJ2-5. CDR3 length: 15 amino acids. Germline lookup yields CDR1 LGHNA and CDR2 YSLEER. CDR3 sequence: CASSPTGDFEGTQYF. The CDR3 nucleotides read TGCGCCAGCAGTCCCACAGGCGACTTTGAAGGGACCCAGTACTTC.

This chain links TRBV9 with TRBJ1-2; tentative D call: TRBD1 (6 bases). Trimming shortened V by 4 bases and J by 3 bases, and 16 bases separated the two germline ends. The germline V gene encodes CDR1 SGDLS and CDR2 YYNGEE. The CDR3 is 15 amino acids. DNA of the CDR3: TGTGCCAGCAGCCCGAGATCAGGGGCAGACTATGGCTACACCTTC. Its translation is CASSPRSGADYGYTF.

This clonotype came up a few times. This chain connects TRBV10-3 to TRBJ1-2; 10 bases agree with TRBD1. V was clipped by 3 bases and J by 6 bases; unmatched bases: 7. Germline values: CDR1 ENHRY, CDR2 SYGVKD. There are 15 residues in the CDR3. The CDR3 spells CAISDRKDRGDGYTF. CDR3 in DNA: TGTGCCATCAGTGACAGAAAGGACAGGGGGGATGGCTACACCTTC.

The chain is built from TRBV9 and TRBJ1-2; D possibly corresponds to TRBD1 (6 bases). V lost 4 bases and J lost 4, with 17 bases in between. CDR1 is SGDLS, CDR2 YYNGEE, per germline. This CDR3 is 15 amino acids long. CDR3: CASSSLSGGVYGYTF. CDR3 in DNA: TGTGCCAGCAGCTCCCTATCGGGGGGCGTCTATGGCTACACCTTC.

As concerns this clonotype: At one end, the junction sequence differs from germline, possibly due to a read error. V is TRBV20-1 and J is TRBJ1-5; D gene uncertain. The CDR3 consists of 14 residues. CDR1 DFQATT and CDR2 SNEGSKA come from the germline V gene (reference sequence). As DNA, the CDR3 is TGCAGTGCGCGAGGTGGCCTCCGCAATCAGCCCCTGCATTTT. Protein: CSARGGLRNQPLHF.

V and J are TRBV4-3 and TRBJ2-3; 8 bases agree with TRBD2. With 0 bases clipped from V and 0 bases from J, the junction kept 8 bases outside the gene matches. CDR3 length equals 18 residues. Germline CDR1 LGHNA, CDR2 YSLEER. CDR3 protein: CASSQDRSGLASTDTQYF. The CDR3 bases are TGCGCCAGCAGCCAAGATCGGTCCGGACTAGCTAGCACAGATACGCAGTATTTT.

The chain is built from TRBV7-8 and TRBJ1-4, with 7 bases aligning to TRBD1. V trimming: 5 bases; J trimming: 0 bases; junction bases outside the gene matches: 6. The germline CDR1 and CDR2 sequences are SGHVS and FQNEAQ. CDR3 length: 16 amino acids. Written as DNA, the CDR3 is TGTGCCAGCAGCATCCGGGACAGCACAACTAATGAAAAACTGTTTTTT. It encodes CASSIRDSTTNEKLFF.

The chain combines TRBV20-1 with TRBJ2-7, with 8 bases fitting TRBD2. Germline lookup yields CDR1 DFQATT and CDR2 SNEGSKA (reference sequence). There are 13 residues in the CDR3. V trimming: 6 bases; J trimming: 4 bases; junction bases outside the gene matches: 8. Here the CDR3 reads CSASGLGVYEQYF. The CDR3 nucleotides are TGCAGTGCCTCGGGACTAGGGGTATACGAGCAGTACTTC.

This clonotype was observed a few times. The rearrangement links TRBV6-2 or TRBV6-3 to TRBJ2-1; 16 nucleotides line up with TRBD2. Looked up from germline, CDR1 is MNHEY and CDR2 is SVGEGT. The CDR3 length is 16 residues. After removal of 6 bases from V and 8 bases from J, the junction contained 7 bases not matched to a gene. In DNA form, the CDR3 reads TGTGCCAGCAGACCGGGACTAGCGGGGGGGCCTGATGAGCAGTTCTTC. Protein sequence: CASRPGLAGGPDEQFF.

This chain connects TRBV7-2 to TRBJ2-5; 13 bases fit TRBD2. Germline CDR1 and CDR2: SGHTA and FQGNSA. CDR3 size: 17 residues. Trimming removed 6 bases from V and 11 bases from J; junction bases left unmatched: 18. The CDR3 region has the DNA TGTGCCAGCAGTCCTGGGACTAGCGGGGTTACCTACAATGAGCAGTACTTC. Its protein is CASSPGTSGVTYNEQYF.

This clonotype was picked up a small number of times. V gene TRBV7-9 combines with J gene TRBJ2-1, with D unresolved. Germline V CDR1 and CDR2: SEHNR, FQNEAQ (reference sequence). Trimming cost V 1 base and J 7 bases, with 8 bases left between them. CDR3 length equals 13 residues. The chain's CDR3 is CASSLDLGNEQFF. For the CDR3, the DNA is TGTGCCAGCAGCTTAGATTTGGGGAATGAGCAGTTCTTC.

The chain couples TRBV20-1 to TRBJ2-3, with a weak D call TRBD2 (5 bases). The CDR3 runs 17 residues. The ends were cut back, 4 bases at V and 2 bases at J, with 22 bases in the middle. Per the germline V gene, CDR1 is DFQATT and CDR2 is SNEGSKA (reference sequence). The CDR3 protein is CSATCRGPAPNTDTQYF. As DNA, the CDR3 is TGCAGTGCTACCTGCCGGGGTCCAGCCCCGAACACAGATACGCAGTATTTT.

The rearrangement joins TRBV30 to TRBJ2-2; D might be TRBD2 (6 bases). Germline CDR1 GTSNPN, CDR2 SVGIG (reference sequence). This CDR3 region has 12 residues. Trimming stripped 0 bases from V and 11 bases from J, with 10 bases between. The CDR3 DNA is TGTGCCTGGAGTGTTTCCGGGGGAGAGCTGTTTTTT. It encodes CAWSVSGGELFF. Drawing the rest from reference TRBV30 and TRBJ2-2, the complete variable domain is SQTIHQWPATLVQPVGSPLSLECTVEGTSNPNLYWYRQAAGRGLQLLFYSVGIGQISSEVPQNLSASRPQDRQFILSSKKLLLSDSGFYLCAWSVSGGELFFGEGSRLTVL.

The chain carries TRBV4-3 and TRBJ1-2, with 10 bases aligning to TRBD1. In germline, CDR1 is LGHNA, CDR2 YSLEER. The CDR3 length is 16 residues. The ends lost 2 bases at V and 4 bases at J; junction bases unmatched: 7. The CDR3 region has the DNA TGCGCCAGCAGCCAACTCCCGGACAGGGGGGCCTATGGCTACACCTTC. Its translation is CASSQLPDRGAYGYTF.

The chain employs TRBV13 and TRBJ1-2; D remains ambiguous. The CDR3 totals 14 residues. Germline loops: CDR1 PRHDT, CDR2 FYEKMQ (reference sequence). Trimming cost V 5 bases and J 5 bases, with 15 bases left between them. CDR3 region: CASSALKGSYGYTF. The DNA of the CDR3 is TGTGCCAGCAGCGCCCTAAAGGGAAGTTATGGCTACACCTTC.

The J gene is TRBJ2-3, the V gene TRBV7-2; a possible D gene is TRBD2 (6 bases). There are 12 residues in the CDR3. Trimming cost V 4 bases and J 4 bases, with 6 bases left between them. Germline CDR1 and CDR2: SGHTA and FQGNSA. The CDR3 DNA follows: TGTGCCAGCAGCTGGGGGGCAGATACGCAGTATTTT. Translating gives CASSWGADTQYF.

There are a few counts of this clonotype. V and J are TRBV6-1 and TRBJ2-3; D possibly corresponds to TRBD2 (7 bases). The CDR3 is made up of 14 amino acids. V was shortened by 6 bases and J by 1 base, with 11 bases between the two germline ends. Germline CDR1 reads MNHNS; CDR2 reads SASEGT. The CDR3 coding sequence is TGTGCCAGCAGCCGGGGGGCGGGCACAGATACGCAGTATTTT. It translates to CASSRGAGTDTQYF.

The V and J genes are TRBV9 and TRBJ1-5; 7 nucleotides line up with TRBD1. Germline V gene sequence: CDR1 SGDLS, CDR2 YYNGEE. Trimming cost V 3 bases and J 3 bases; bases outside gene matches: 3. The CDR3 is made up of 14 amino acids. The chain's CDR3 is CASSGGQLNQPQHF. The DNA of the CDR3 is TGTGCCAGCAGCGGGGGACAGCTCAATCAGCCCCAGCATTTT.

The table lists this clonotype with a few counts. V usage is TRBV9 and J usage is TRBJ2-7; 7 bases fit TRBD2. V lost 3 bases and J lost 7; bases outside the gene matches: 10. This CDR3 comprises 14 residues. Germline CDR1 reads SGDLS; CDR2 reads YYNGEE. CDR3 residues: CASSAGTTAREQYF. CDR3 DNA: TGTGCCAGCAGCGCTGGGACTACTGCTAGAGAGCAGTACTTC.

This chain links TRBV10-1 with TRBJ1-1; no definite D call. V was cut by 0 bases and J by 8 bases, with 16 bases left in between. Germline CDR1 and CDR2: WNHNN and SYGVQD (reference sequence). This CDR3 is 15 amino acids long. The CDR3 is CASSESSTKSEEAFF. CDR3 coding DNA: TGCGCCAGCAGTGAGTCATCGACGAAATCTGAGGAAGCTTTCTTT.